The rows below give T cell receptor beta chains drawn from one sample of a study of immune evolution from preneoplasia to lung adenocarcinoma. Generated by immunoSEQ multiplex PCR, the TCRdb table keeps only in-frame clones and is missing some. The sample consists of about 9,500 clones, around 89% of them appearing once. Sequencing input: FFPE invasive lung adenocarcinoma tissue. These receptors all stem from a person in their 70s with invasive lung adenocarcinoma. Each CDR3 is given with its conserved first and last residue. The order of the fields is clone size, D gene, V gene, J gene, CDR3 protein, CDR3 DNA. The D gene is left open where the match is weak. Only part of the rows carry a size: once, few, many, or a class if the clone is expanded.

.	.	TRBV5-5	TRBJ1-2	CASSFSGGSGGYTF	TGTGCCAGCAGCTTTTCGGGAGGGAGTGGTGGCTACACCTTC
.	.	TRBV15	TRBJ1-4	CATSRSGEGKDEKLFF	TGTGCCACCAGCAGATCCGGTGAGGGGAAGGATGAAAAACTGTTTTTT
.	.	TRBV29-1	TRBJ2-2	CSAPRAGDAGELFF	TGCAGCGCCCCCCGTGCCGGGGATGCCGGGGAGCTGTTTTTT
.	TRBD1	TRBV6-1	TRBJ2-7	CASSDPWTGRYEQYF	TGTGCCAGCAGTGATCCTTGGACAGGGCGATACGAGCAGTACTTC
.	.	TRBV28	TRBJ1-5	CASSLFGAENNQPQHF	TGTGCCAGCAGTTTATTCGGGGCTGAAAACAATCAGCCCCAGCATTTT
.	TRBD1	TRBV7-8	TRBJ1-5	CASSSRQGRIQPQHF	TGTGCCAGCAGCTCTCGACAGGGGCGGATTCAGCCCCAGCATTTT
once	TRBD1	TRBV5-6	TRBJ2-5	CASSSRTGTGGQETQYF	TGTGCCAGCAGCTCCCGGACCGGGACAGGGGGCCAAGAGACCCAGTACTTC
.	TRBD2	TRBV7-2	TRBJ2-7	CASSFSGWAREQYF	TGTGCCAGCAGCTTTAGCGGGTGGGCGAGGGAGCAGTACTTC
once	.	TRBV11-2	TRBJ1-1	CASSFSGFNTEAFF	TGTGCCAGCAGCTTTTCAGGGTTCAACACTGAAGCTTTCTTT
.	.	TRBV16	TRBJ1-5	CASSHSLEGNQPQHF	TGTGCCAGCAGCCACTCCTTGGAAGGAAATCAGCCCCAGCATTTT
.	TRBD1	TRBV25-1	TRBJ2-7	CAAAGTGSYEQYF	TGTGCCGCGGCCGGGACAGGGTCCTACGAGCAGTACTTC
.	.	TRBV25-1	TRBJ1-2	CASSPRTDPYGYTF	TGTGCCAGCAGTCCCCGGACGGACCCCTATGGCTACACCTTC
.	.	TRBV28	TRBJ1-1	CASSSQGRGNTEAFF	TGTGCCAGCAGTTCCCAGGGGAGGGGGAACACTGAAGCTTTCTTT
once	.	TRBV10-3	TRBJ2-5	CAISFTGLGETQYF	TGTGCCATCAGCTTTACAGGGTTAGGGGAGACCCAGTACTTC
.	TRBD1	TRBV5-1	TRBJ2-1	CASSLAPGQGSNEQFF	TGCGCCAGCAGCTTGGCCCCGGGACAGGGATCCAATGAGCAGTTCTTC
.	TRBD1	TRBV2	TRBJ2-3	CASSRGQQITDTQYF	TGTGCCAGCAGCCGGGGACAGCAGATCACAGATACGCAGTATTTT
.	TRBD1	TRBV28	TRBJ1-1	CASSLSGTGYQNTEAFF	TGTGCCAGCAGCCTATCGGGGACAGGGTACCAAAACACTGAAGCTTTCTTT
few	.	TRBV29-1	TRBJ2-7	CSVRDNSYEQYF	TGCAGCGTTCGGGACAACTCCTACGAGCAGTACTTC
.	.	TRBV28	TRBJ2-3	CASSSRGWGVDTQYF	TGTGCCAGCAGTTCCCGGGGGTGGGGCGTAGATACGCAGTATTTT
.	TRBD1	TRBV29-1	TRBJ2-5	CSVSDRSQETQYF	TGCAGCGTCTCGGACAGGTCCCAAGAGACCCAGTACTTC
.	TRBD2	TRBV6-1	TRBJ2-1	CASSEAAQGAAGEQFF	TGTGCCAGCAGTGAAGCGGCCCAGGGAGCAGCGGGAGAGCAGTTCTTC
.	TRBD1	TRBV6-5	TRBJ2-7	CASSSGTASYEQYF	TGTGCCAGCAGCTCCGGGACAGCCTCCTACGAGCAGTACTTC
.	.	TRBV28	TRBJ2-3	CASSLSFSTDTQYF	TGTGCCAGCAGTTTAAGCTTTAGCACAGATACGCAGTATTTT
once	.	TRBV9	TRBJ1-5	CASSADGPNQPQHF	TGTGCCAGCAGCGCCGACGGGCCCAATCAGCCCCAGCATTTT
.	TRBD1	TRBV28	TRBJ1-2	CASNTGAYGYTF	TGTGCCAGCAATACAGGGGCCTATGGCTACACCTTC
.	.	TRBV9	TRBJ1-2	CASSGGKGYGYTF	TGTGCCAGCAGCGGGGGTAAGGGCTATGGCTACACCTTC
.	.	TRBV10-1	TRBJ2-7	CASGVGGSSHEQYF	TGCGCCAGCGGGGTTGGAGGGAGTAGCCACGAGCAGTACTTC
.	.	TRBV10-2	TRBJ2-7	CASSESNMIYEQYF	TGCGCCAGCAGTGAGTCGAATATGATTTACGAGCAGTACTTC
.	TRBD1	TRBV18	TRBJ2-5	CASSPPGDRRETQYF	TGTGCCAGCTCACCCCCCGGGGACAGGCGGGAGACCCAGTACTTC
.	.	TRBV6-6	TRBJ2-5	CASMRGQQETQYF	TGTGCCAGCATGCGGGGACAGCAAGAGACCCAGTACTTC
.	.	TRBV28	TRBJ1-5	CASSGQTINQPQHF	TGTGCCAGCAGCGGACAGACGATCAATCAGCCCCAGCATTTT
.	.	TRBV6-6	TRBJ1-1	CASSYPARDMNTEAFF	TGTGCCAGCAGTTACCCCGCACGGGACATGAACACTGAAGCTTTCTTT
.	.	TRBV29-1	TRBJ2-3	CSVRDFLTDTQYF	TGCAGCGTTCGGGACTTCCTCACAGATACGCAGTATTTT
.	TRBD2	TRBV4-1	TRBJ2-3	CASSQGASGRGDTQYF	TGCGCCAGCAGCCAAGGGGCTAGCGGGAGGGGAGATACGCAGTATTTT
.	TRBD2	TRBV18	TRBJ2-5	CASSPQDGGSVETQYF	TGTGCCAGCTCACCTCAGGACGGGGGGTCCGTAGAGACCCAGTACTTC
.	TRBD2	TRBV7-2	TRBJ2-1	CASSFRGAGLAGGHEQFF	TGTGCCAGCAGCTTTAGGGGGGCGGGGCTAGCGGGAGGACATGAGCAGTTCTTC
.	.	TRBV28	TRBJ2-1	CASTGASYNEQFF	TGTGCCAGCACCGGGGCCTCCTACAATGAGCAGTTCTTC
once	.	TRBV9	TRBJ1-2	CASSTQEVDYGYTF	TGTGCCAGCAGCACGCAGGAGGTCGACTATGGCTACACCTTC
.	TRBD1	TRBV18	TRBJ2-7	CASSEVPGGYEQYF	TGTGCCAGCTCAGAGGTCCCAGGGGGCTACGAGCAGTACTTC
.	TRBD2	TRBV28	TRBJ2-1	CASSLAREGLREQFF	TGTGCCAGCAGTTTAGCGAGGGAGGGCCTGAGAGAGCAGTTCTTC
.	.	TRBV30	TRBJ1-1	CAWDLGAGTEAFF	TGTGCCTGGGATTTGGGGGCCGGCACTGAAGCTTTCTTT
.	.	TRBV9	TRBJ2-7	CASSPGGDEQYF	TGTGCCAGCAGCCCTGGTGGCGACGAGCAGTACTTC
.	.	TRBV11-1	TRBJ2-3	CASSLGAQGGRADTQYF	TGTGCCAGCAGCTTAGGGGCTCAGGGGGGGCGTGCAGATACGCAGTATTTT
.	TRBD1	TRBV27	TRBJ1-1	CASSPGQGAFAFF	TGTGCCAGCAGTCCCGGGCAGGGGGCTTTTGCTTTCTTT
.	TRBD2	TRBV27	TRBJ2-3	CASSLRLGGGGAQYF	TGTGCCAGCAGTTTAAGGTTGGGGGGTGGGGGGGCGCAGTATTTT
.	TRBD2	TRBV27	TRBJ2-2	CASSFRGGLASTDRASTGELFF	TGTGCCAGCAGCTTCAGGGGAGGACTAGCCTCGACCGATAGGGCTAGCACCGGGGAGCTGTTTTTT
.	.	TRBV28	TRBJ1-1	CASSFPAFF	TGTGCCAGCAGTTTTCCAGCTTTCTTT
.	.	TRBV6-1	TRBJ1-1	CASSEKGENTEAFF	TGTGCCAGCAGTGAAAAGGGGGAGAACACTGAAGCTTTCTTT
.	TRBD1	TRBV28	TRBJ1-2	CASSPDRGLLGYTF	TGTGCCAGCAGTCCCGACAGGGGGCTGTTAGGCTACACCTTC
once	.	TRBV11-2	TRBJ2-2	CASSQYRGGRRELFF	TGTGCCAGCAGCCAATACAGGGGGGGTCGCCGGGAGCTGTTTTTT
once	.	TRBV10-3	TRBJ2-2	CAHQGRNTGELFF	TGTGCCCACCAGGGGCGAAACACCGGGGAGCTGTTTTTT
.	.	TRBV5-8	TRBJ2-6	CASSPILSGANVLTF	TGTGCCAGCAGCCCTATCCTCTCTGGGGCCAACGTCCTGACTTTC
.	TRBD2	TRBV7-8	TRBJ2-3	CASSLASIAGTTSTDTQYF	TGTGCCAGCAGCTTAGCGTCAATAGCGGGGACTACTAGCACAGATACGCAGTATTTT
.	TRBD2	TRBV2	TRBJ2-2	CASKRTSGSTGELFF	TGTGCCAGCAAACGGACTAGCGGGAGCACCGGGGAGCTGTTTTTT
.	.	TRBV9	TRBJ2-2	CASSGRTAINTGELFF	TGTGCCAGCAGCGGCCGGACAGCCATTAACACCGGGGAGCTGTTTTTT
.	TRBD1	TRBV10-2	TRBJ2-7	CASGGQGLSYEQYF	TGCGCCAGCGGGGGACAGGGGCTTTCCTACGAGCAGTACTTC
.	.	TRBV6-6	TRBJ1-1	CASRATGGEAFF	TGTGCCAGCAGGGCCACGGGGGGTGAAGCTTTCTTT
once	.	TRBV7-9	TRBJ2-1	CASSSGPAGTFF	TGTGCCAGCAGCTCCGGACCGGCGGGTACGTTCTTC
.	.	TRBV28	TRBJ1-1	CASSLYFGDTEAFF	TGTGCCAGCAGTTTATATTTTGGGGACACTGAAGCTTTCTTT
.	.	TRBV6-5	TRBJ2-6	CATGWGIGANVLTF	TGTGCCACGGGGTGGGGGATTGGGGCCAACGTCCTGACTTTC